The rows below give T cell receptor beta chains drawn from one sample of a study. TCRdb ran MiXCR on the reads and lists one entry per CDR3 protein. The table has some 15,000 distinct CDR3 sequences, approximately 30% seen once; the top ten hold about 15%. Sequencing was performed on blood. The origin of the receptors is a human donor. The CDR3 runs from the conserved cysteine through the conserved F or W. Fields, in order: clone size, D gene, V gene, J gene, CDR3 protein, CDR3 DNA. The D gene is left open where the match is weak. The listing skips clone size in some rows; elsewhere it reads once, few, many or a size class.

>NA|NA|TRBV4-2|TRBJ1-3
CASSQGRPSEETIYF
TGTGCCAGCAGCCAAGGGCGCCCCTCTGAAGAGACCATATATTTT
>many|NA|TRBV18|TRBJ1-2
CASSPTGELLYGYTF
TGTGCCAGCTCACCCACGGGTGAACTACTCTATGGCTACACCTTC
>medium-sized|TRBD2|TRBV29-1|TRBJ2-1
CSVAGLAASNEQFF
TGCAGCGTTGCTGGACTAGCGGCGTCCAATGAGCAGTTCTTC
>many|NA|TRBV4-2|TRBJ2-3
CASSQAGMRRTDTQYF
TGTGCCAGCAGCCAAGCCGGGATGCGGCGCACAGATACGCAGTATTTT
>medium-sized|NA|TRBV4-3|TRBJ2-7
CASSQDPGTESPDEQYF
TGCGCCAGCAGCCAAGATCCTGGAACCGAAAGCCCCGACGAGCAGTACTTC
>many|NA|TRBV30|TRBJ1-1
CAWTRGFSTEAFF
TGTGCCTGGACGCGGGGCTTCTCCACTGAAGCTTTCTTT
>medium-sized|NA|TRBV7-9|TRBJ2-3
CASSFSSSDTQYF
TGTGCCAGCAGCTTCTCCTCCTCAGATACGCAGTATTTT
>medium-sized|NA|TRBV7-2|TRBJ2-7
CASSLGRVLPYEQYF
TGTGCCAGCAGCCTTGGTAGGGTACTACCCTACGAGCAGTACTTC
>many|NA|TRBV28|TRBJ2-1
CASSSRGLSYNEQFF
TGTGCCAGCAGCTCCCGGGGCCTGTCCTACAATGAGCAGTTCTTC
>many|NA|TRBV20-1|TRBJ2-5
CSARGHSAAETQYF
TGCAGTGCTAGGGGGCACTCGGCCGCGGAGACCCAGTACTTC
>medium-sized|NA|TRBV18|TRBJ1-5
CASSLSGHSNQPQHF
TGTGCCAGCTCACTGTCGGGGCATAGCAATCAGCCCCAGCATTTT
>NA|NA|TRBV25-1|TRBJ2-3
CASSVDGAAQVRYADTQYF
TGTGCCAGCAGCGTTGACGGGGCAGCCCAGGTTCGATATGCAGATACGCAGTATTTT
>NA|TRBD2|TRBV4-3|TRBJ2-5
CASSQDPGGGEETQYF
TGCGCCAGCAGCCAAGATCCCGGGGGGGGTGAAGAGACCCAGTACTTC
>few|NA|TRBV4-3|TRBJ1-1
CASSQERGGARDTEAFF
TGCGCCAGCAGCCAAGAGAGGGGGGGCGCGAGGGACACTGAAGCTTTCTTT
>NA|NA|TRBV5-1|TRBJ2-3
CASSRIPGTDTQYF
TGCGCCAGCAGCAGGATCCCAGGCACAGATACGCAGTATTTT
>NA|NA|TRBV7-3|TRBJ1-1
CASSLRGGGRHTEAFF
TGTGCCAGCAGCTTAAGGGGTGGAGGGAGGCACACTGAAGCTTTCTTT
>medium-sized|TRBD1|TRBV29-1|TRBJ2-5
CSVERTGWYSETQYF
TGCAGCGTTGAACGGACAGGGTGGTACTCTGAGACCCAGTACTTC